The rows below give T cell receptor beta chains drawn from one sample of a study of control samples from healthy donors and cancer patients. Using immunoSEQ multiplex PCR, the repertoire was profiled, and TCRdb retains in-frame clones only, with some absent. The sample comprises about 150,000 clones, 89% of which are singletons, and 4.9% rests with the top ten. The sequencing input was blood. The origin of the receptors is a man aged 30-40 years in good health. CDR3s include the opening cysteine and the closing phenylalanine or tryptophan. Fields, in order: D gene, J gene, V gene, CDR3 protein. The D gene is left open where the match is weak.

TRBD2 TRBJ2-2 TRBV19 CASLPGRGGAVGELFF
TRBD2 TRBJ2-3 TRBV4-1 CASSLQAGGTDTQYF
TRBD2 TRBJ2-5 TRBV4-2 CASSPTSGGQGETQYF
- TRBJ2-5 TRBV7-6 CASSFQNQGPRETQYF
TRBD2 TRBJ2-1 TRBV4-1 CARSQGGAGGLGTYNEQFF
- TRBJ2-2 TRBV11-3 CASCLQGTGELFF
- TRBJ2-7 TRBV6-2/TRBV6-3 CASRPLQGRYEQYF
- TRBJ2-7 TRBV11-2 CASSLRGLAEQYF
- TRBJ2-1 TRBV7-9 CASSFLPRFYRREQFF
TRBD2 TRBJ2-1 TRBV30 CAWSRGGRNEQFF
- TRBJ2-3 TRBV12-3/TRBV12-4 CASSPDSTDTQYF
TRBD1 TRBJ1-1 TRBV9 CASSVGGQPAEAFF
- TRBJ2-2 TRBV7-3 CASSPTGTGNTGELFF
TRBD1 TRBJ2-7 TRBV27 CASSLGTDSSYEQYF
- TRBJ2-7 TRBV24-1 CATRGTNTYEQYF
TRBD1 TRBJ2-1 TRBV29-1 CSVGDRRAYNEQFF
- TRBJ1-5 TRBV12-3/TRBV12-4 CASQREANQPQHF
TRBD2 TRBJ2-1 TRBV2 CASSEWTSGSNEQFF
- TRBJ2-3 TRBV14 CASGVASTDTQYF
- TRBJ2-4 TRBV7-2 CASSSKYIQYF
TRBD2 TRBJ2-5 TRBV11-1 CASSLGTSVQETQYF
- TRBJ2-5 TRBV2 CASVWARQEETQYF
TRBD2 TRBJ2-5 TRBV7-3 CASSSSGGAKETQYF
- TRBJ2-7 TRBV2 CASSDLRGVGPNEQYF
- TRBJ2-5 TRBV25-1 CASSREETQYF
- TRBJ2-7 TRBV7-9 CASSLGTLGEQYF
- TRBJ2-6 TRBV4-3 CASSPGGGRGANVLTF
- TRBJ1-5 TRBV12-3/TRBV12-4 CASSLGIGQPQHF
- TRBJ1-2 TRBV19 CASSIEIRYGYTF
TRBD1 TRBJ1-5 TRBV7-2 CASSLAGGINQPQHF
TRBD2 TRBJ2-5 TRBV10-3 CAISELAGGIAETQYF
TRBD2 TRBJ2-4 TRBV19 CASSAWTETSGMPSKNIQYF
- TRBJ1-1 TRBV9 CASTLSQGAFF
- TRBJ1-4 TRBV6-5 CASSRVLATNEKLFF
- TRBJ2-7 TRBV14 CASSQVDRYYEQYF
- TRBJ2-7 TRBV19 CASSLSPAHEQYF
- TRBJ1-1 TRBV7-3 CASSFTPTTEAFF
TRBD2 TRBJ2-1 TRBV7-9 CASSLERSALAGGEQFF
- TRBJ1-2 TRBV4-1 CASSQEVFVWGGYTF
- TRBJ1-6 TRBV6-2/TRBV6-3 CASSYSDSPLHF
TRBD2 TRBJ2-3 TRBV10-3 CAISDTSGGEAYTQYF
- TRBJ2-2 TRBV9 CASSPTSGAVTGELFF
TRBD2 TRBJ2-7 TRBV7-8 CASSLTLAGALSYEQYF
- TRBJ1-5 TRBV5-1 CASSLDGSAHSQPQHF
- TRBJ2-3 TRBV18 CASSRTDTQYF
- TRBJ1-5 TRBV19 CASSYNRGEPQHF
- TRBJ1-5 TRBV18 CASSPPSERDTQHF
- TRBJ2-6 TRBV11-3 CASSLRRPGANVLTF
- TRBJ2-2 TRBV4-1 CASSSLGGQGAHGELFF
- TRBJ1-5 TRBV15 CATSRDSQRAGLSNQPQHF
- TRBJ1-1 TRBV6-5 CASRTQLLNTEAFF
- TRBJ2-2 TRBV5-8 CASSGPPPGELFF
TRBD1 TRBJ1-3 TRBV2 CASRDRGVGNTIYF
- TRBJ1-5 TRBV4-2 CASSQREYSNQPQHF